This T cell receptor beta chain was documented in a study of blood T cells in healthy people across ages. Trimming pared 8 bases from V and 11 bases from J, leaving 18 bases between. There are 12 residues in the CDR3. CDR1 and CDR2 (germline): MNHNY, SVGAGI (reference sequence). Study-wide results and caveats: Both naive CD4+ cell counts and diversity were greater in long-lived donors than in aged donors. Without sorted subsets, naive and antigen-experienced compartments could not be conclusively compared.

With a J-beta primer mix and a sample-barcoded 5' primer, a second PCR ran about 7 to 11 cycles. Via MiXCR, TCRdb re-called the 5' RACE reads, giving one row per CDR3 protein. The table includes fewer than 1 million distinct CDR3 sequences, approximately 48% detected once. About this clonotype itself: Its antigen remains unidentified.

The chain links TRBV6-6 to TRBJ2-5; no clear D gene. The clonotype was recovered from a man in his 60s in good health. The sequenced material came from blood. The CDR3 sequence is CASHGPYNEQYF. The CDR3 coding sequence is TGTGCCAGCCACGGGCCTTACAATGAGCAGTACTTC.